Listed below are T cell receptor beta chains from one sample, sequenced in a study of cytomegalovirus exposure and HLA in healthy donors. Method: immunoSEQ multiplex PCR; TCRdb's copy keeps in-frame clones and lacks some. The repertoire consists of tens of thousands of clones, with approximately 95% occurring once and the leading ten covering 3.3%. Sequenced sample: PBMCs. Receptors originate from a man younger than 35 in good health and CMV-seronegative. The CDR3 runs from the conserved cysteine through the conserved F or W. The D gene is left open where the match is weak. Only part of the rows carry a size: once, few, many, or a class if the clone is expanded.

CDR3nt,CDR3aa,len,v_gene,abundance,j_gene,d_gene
TGTGCCAGCAGTTACTCGCTAACCCAGGGGGTGTATGGCTACACCTTC,CASSYSLTQGVYGYTF,16,TRBV6-5,NA,TRBJ1-2,TRBD1
TGTGCCACCAGCAGAGATCGGGAAAAACTGTTTTTT,CATSRDREKLFF,12,TRBV15,NA,TRBJ1-4,NA
TGTGCCAGCTCGGAGGCGCCGGATACGCAGTATTTT,CASSEAPDTQYF,12,TRBV18,NA,TRBJ2-3,NA
TGTGCCAGCAGCCCGGGAGGGAAACTGACCGGGGAGCTGTTTTTT,CASSPGGKLTGELFF,15,TRBV9,NA,TRBJ2-2,TRBD2
TGTGCCATCAGTGACGCAAGCCGGGGGTACAATGAGCAGTTCTTC,CAISDASRGYNEQFF,15,TRBV10-3,NA,TRBJ2-1,NA
TGTGCCAGCAGTTACGGGCAGGGGGTCTACGAGCAGTACTTC,CASSYGQGVYEQYF,14,TRBV6-5,few,TRBJ2-7,TRBD1
TGTGCCAGCAGCTTGACAGGGGGGTATGGCTACACCTTC,CASSLTGGYGYTF,13,TRBV11-3,NA,TRBJ1-2,TRBD1
TGTGCCATCTCGGCAGGAGGTGGGTACGAGCAGTACTTC,CAISAGGGYEQYF,13,TRBV10-3,NA,TRBJ2-7,NA
TGTGCCAGCACCGAACGAGGACTGGACAATCAGCCCCAGCATTTT,CASTERGLDNQPQHF,15,TRBV6-6,NA,TRBJ1-5,NA
TGCGCCAGCAGCCAAGAAAGCAGGGACACCATCTACGAGCAGTACTTC,CASSQESRDTIYEQYF,16,TRBV4-3,once,TRBJ2-7,NA
TGTGCCATCAGTGTAGGGGGGGTGAACATGAACACTGAAGCTTTCTTT,CAISVGGVNMNTEAFF,16,TRBV10-3,NA,TRBJ1-1,NA
TGCGCCAGCAGCTTGATGGTGTTCGGAGGGGCTGCTGAAGCTTTCTTT,CASSLMVFGGAAEAFF,16,TRBV5-1,NA,TRBJ1-1,NA
TGCGCCAGCAGCTTGATCGGGGACACCGGGGAGCTGTTTTTT,CASSLIGDTGELFF,14,TRBV5-1,NA,TRBJ2-2,NA
TGTGCCAGCAGCTTAGCGAGACAGGGGACCCCTGGATCTCAAGGCTACACCTTC,CASSLARQGTPGSQGYTF,18,TRBV7-6,NA,TRBJ1-2,TRBD1
TGCAGCGTTGTCGACAGCGAGAACTATGGCTACACCTTC,CSVVDSENYGYTF,13,TRBV29-1,once,TRBJ1-2,NA
TGTGCCAGCAGTCCCGGGACAGCTGAATTAAACTATGGCTACACCTTC,CASSPGTAELNYGYTF,16,TRBV6-6,NA,TRBJ1-2,TRBD1
TGTGCCAGCAGTTTCGGGAGGAGCACCGGGGAGCTGTTTTTT,CASSFGRSTGELFF,14,TRBV27,NA,TRBJ2-2,TRBD2
TGTGCCAGCAGTTTAGTTGGCTTATCTGGAAACACCATATATTTT,CASSLVGLSGNTIYF,15,TRBV27,NA,TRBJ1-3,NA
TGTGCCAGCAGTGACCTGTCAGATACGCAGTATTTT,CASSDLSDTQYF,12,TRBV6-4,medium-sized,TRBJ2-3,NA
TGTGCCAGCAGTTTAGAGGGTGGGGATGAGCAGTTCTTC,CASSLEGGDEQFF,13,TRBV6-6,NA,TRBJ2-1,NA
TGTGCCAGCAGTGCACCGGGACATAGTAATTCACCCCTCCACTTT,CASSAPGHSNSPLHF,15,TRBV25-1,NA,TRBJ1-6,NA
TGCAGCGTGGAAGGGAGTTCAGGGGCCACTGAAGCTTTCTTT,CSVEGSSGATEAFF,14,TRBV29-1,once,TRBJ1-1,NA
TGTGCCAGCAGACGGACAGGGCAGAACACTGAAGCTTTCTTT,CASRRTGQNTEAFF,14,TRBV6-5,NA,TRBJ1-1,TRBD1
TGTGCCAGTGGGGCACTAGGAGGGCGGGAGACCCAGTACTTC,CASGALGGRETQYF,14,TRBV27,NA,TRBJ2-5,NA
TGTGCCAGCAGTTTTCGCAGGGGGCAGGGGAACACTGAAGCTTTCTTT,CASSFRRGQGNTEAFF,16,TRBV28,once,TRBJ1-1,TRBD1
TGTGCCAGCAGCGAGGGACAGGGGCCTCTGAACACTGAAGCTTTCTTT,CASSEGQGPLNTEAFF,16,TRBV7-9,NA,TRBJ1-1,TRBD1
TGTGCCAGCTTCCTTGACACCGTTAACACTGAAGCTTTCTTT,CASFLDTVNTEAFF,14,TRBV28,NA,TRBJ1-1,NA
TGTGCCAGCTCACCCCGGGACAGGGGGCTTAGGGACACTGAAGCTTTCTTT,CASSPRDRGLRDTEAFF,17,TRBV18,NA,TRBJ1-1,TRBD1
TGTGCCAGCAGCTTAGTTAGGGGGTACACTGAAGCTTTCTTT,CASSLVRGYTEAFF,14,TRBV11-2,NA,TRBJ1-1,NA
TGTGCCAGCAGTCATGGGACAGGGGGCTCTGGGGCCAACGTCCTGACTTTC,CASSHGTGGSGANVLTF,17,TRBV28,NA,TRBJ2-6,TRBD1
TGTGCCAGCAGACCTACCGGGACAGGGCTCGGCTACACCTTC,CASRPTGTGLGYTF,14,TRBV27,once,TRBJ1-2,TRBD1